This T cell receptor (beta chain) was identified during a study of cytotoxic CD8 clonotypes in ibrutinib-treated CLL. Notes on the study in general: Sustained-remission patients were sampled at one set of times and progressing patients at different ones. Public clonotypes showed up rarely, and on treatment they shrank or held steady. The clonality went up when patients responded to ibrutinib and dropped back toward baseline at progression.

In its sample, this clone was seen many times. The target antigen is unknown. Frozen PBMC stocks contributed around 2 micrograms of genomic DNA to the TCR beta libraries. Profiling relied on immunoSEQ multiplex PCR, and the TCRdb table lists in-frame clones only, not all of them. The table records 13,000 to 15,000 clones, roughly 50% of them present only once. V lost 7 bases and J lost 4, with 13 bases in between. Per germline, CDR1 LNHDA and CDR2 SQIVND (reference sequence). The CDR3 contains 14 residues. Material: PBMCs, obtained at an approximately 26-month disease-progression time point, from a patient treated with ibrutinib. This receptor was obtained from a human donor with chronic lymphocytic leukemia. This sequence joins TRBV19 and TRBJ2-2; no firm D call. In nucleotides, the CDR3 is TGTGCCAGTACCCCGGCGTTAGCCACCGGGGAGCTGTTTTTT. Its protein is CASTPALATGELFF.